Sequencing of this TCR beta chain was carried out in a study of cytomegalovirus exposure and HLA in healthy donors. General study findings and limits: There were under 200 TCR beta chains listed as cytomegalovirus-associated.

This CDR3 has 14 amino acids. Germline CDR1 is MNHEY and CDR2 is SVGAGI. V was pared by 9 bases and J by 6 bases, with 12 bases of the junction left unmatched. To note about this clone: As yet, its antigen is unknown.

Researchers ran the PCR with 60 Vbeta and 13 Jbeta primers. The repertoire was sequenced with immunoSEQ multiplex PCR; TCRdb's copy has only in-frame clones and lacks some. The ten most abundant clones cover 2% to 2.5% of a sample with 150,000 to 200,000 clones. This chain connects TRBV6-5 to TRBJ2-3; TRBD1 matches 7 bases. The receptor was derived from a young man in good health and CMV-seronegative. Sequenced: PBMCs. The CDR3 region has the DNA TGTGCCAGGACTCGACAGGGTTTACGGGATACGCAGTATTTT. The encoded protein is CARTRQGLRDTQYF.